This T cell receptor (beta chain) was retrieved from a study of cytomegalovirus exposure and HLA in healthy donors. It was with 60 Vbeta and 13 Jbeta primers that the PCR ran. Data came from immunoSEQ multiplex PCR; TCRdb stores just in-frame clones and leaves some out. The table includes about 110,000 clones, roughly 80% detected once. Germline values: CDR1 SGDLS, CDR2 YYNGEE. Trimming left V 0 bases short and J 3 bases short, with 13 bases between. The CDR3 spans 16 residues. The V call is TRBV9, the J call TRBJ1-5, with a weak D call TRBD1 (6 bases). The specimen was PBMCs. This sequence was found in a man in his fifties in good health and CMV-seronegative. The CDR3 loop is CASSVGGGGNNQPQHF. The CDR3 coding sequence is TGTGCCAGCAGCGTAGGGGGAGGGGGTAACAATCAGCCCCAGCATTTT. Full variable domain (remainder filled in from reference TRBV9 and TRBJ1-5): DSGVTQTPKHLITATGQRVTLRCSPRSGDLSVYWYQQSLDQGLQFLIQYYNGEERAKGNILERFSAQQFPDLHSELNLSSLELGDSALYFCASSVGGGGNNQPQHFGDGTRLSIL.